The following is a TCR beta chain sequence with its context. The data originate from a study of blood T cell repertoires in COVID-19. Assay: immunoSEQ multiplex PCR; the TCRdb copy retains only in-frame clones and omits some. The data contain around 250,000 clones, more than 65% of them singletons. Which cohort a participant joined came from the clinical history participants gave. This TCR derives from a man aged 50 or older who had recovered from COVID-19. Sequenced: PBMCs or T cells enriched from blood (not recorded which).

The CDR3 DNA follows: TGCAGCGTCGCCCCCGACAGGGGGGGGACCCAGTACTTC. Translating it yields CSVAPDRGGTQYF. J is TRBJ2-5 and V is TRBV29-1, with TRBD1 matching 9 bases. This CDR3 has 13 residues. Germline V CDR1 and CDR2: SQVTM, ANQGSEA. The trim removed 6 bases at V and 7 bases at J, leaving 9 bases unmatched.